The 14 T cell receptor beta chains listed next were all sequenced from one sample in a study of kidney transplant recipient with SARS-CoV-2 infection. TCRdb fed the reads into MiXCR, producing one record per CDR3 protein. The sample lists 200,000 to 300,000 distinct CDR3 sequences; under 35% were seen once. The material was a blood sample, obtained at baseline and between days 110 and 120 from a kidney transplant recipient. These receptors were obtained from a male patient in his 30s who had COVID-19 and was a kidney transplant recipient. Certain T cells may be donor cells from the graft.

On this clonotype: This clone may be a read error of a much larger clone one base away. The chain has TRBV5-8 and TRBJ1-2, with no clear D. The CDR3 totals 16 residues. Germline assignment: CDR1 SGHTS and CDR2 YDEGEE. Trimming stripped 6 bases from V and 4 bases from J, with 22 bases between. The CDR3 loop reads CASKLDHPRKAYGYTF. CDR3 DNA: TGTGCCAGCAAGTTGGATCATCCACGAAAGGCCTATGGCTACACCTTC.

This clonotype was recorded many times. DNA for the CDR3: TGCGCCAGCAGCTTTGGAAACACCATATATTTT. Residues: CASSFGNTIYF. The rearrangement links TRBV5-1 to TRBJ1-3; D gene uncertain. The CDR3 is 11 residues long. Trimming pared 2 bases from V and 3 bases from J, leaving 0 bases between. CDR1 and CDR2 (germline): SGHRS, YFSETQ.

Points on this clonotype: A much larger clonotype is one base distant, so this may be a read error. J is TRBJ1-1 and V is TRBV5-4, with D possibly being TRBD1 (5 bases). The CDR3 is 14 amino acids. V was cut by 6 bases and J by 2 bases, with 14 bases left in between. CDR1 SGHNT and CDR2 YYREEE come from the germline V gene (reference sequence). The CDR3 here is CASNPMGPNTEAFF. The CDR3 bases are TGTGCCAGCAACCCGATGGGACCTAACACTGAAGCTTTCTTT.

This clonotype was observed at least ten times. This chain joins TRBV3-1 and TRBJ2-5; D is unclear. Looked up from germline, CDR1 is LGHDT and CDR2 is YNNKEL (reference sequence). The V gene lost 5 bases and the J gene lost 5 bases, with 24 bases spanning the gap. This CDR3 has 17 amino acids. For the CDR3, the DNA is TGTGCCAGCAGCGTGGCGCGTCCCATTTCTTTCTCTGAGACCCAGTACTTC. Translating gives CASSVARPISFSETQYF.

There are many counts of this clonotype. The V and J genes are TRBV6-5 and TRBJ1-2, with 7 bases aligning to TRBD1. The CDR3 covers 14 residues. Germline lookup yields CDR1 MNHEY and CDR2 SVGAGI. V lost 7 bases, J lost 0 bases, and 5 bases stayed unmatched. The CDR3, as DNA: TGTGCCAGCACCCAGGGGGAGGCTAACTATGGCTACACCTTC. Its protein product is CASTQGEANYGYTF.

Worth noting for this clonotype: This may be a read error: a much more frequent sequence differs by one nucleotide. The chain uses TRBV20-1 and TRBJ2-4; D unresolved. The J call may not be correct, given that the DNA end is closer to TRBJ1-2. Looked up from germline, CDR1 is DFQATT and CDR2 is SNEGSKA (reference sequence). The length of the CDR3 is 11 residues. The CDR3 DNA follows: TGCAGTGCTGCCGACCGGGGTGGCTACACCTTC. This translates into CSAADRGGYTF.

As regards this clonotype: A much larger clonotype is one base distant, so this may be a read error. This rearrangement joins TRBV7-6 to TRBJ1-2, with D hard to call. This CDR3 comprises 17 residues. The V end was cut by 5 bases, the J end by 4 bases, with 23 bases between. Germline V gene data show CDR1 as SGHVS and CDR2 as FNYEAQ. The CDR3 DNA sequence: TGTGCCAGCAGCCAGCAAGCTGAATCTCGAAAGGCCTATGGCTACACCTTC. Amino acid sequence: CASSQQAESRKAYGYTF.

This clonotype was seen repeatedly, ten times or more. This rearrangement joins TRBV23-1 to TRBJ1-2; D gene ambiguous. TRBV23-1 is noted as an ORF with a role that remains uncertain. The CDR3 contains 17 residues. V was trimmed by 4 bases and J by 4 bases, leaving 22 bases between them. The CDR3, as DNA: TGCGCCAGCAGTCCGACTGCGCTACGCAGAAAGACCTATGGCTACACCTTC. Its protein is CASSPTALRRKTYGYTF.

The chain has TRBV9 and TRBJ2-3; no reliable D call. Trimming cost V 2 bases and J 0 bases, with 7 bases left between them. CDR1 and CDR2 from the germline V gene are SGDLS and YYNGEE. The CDR3 spans 14 residues. The CDR3, as DNA: TGTGCCAGCAGCGTGAGTCCTAGCACAGATACGCAGTATTTT. This codes for CASSVSPSTDTQYF.

The gene calls are TRBV21-1 and TRBJ2-3; no DNA check was done on the table's D call, TRBD1. TRBV21-1 is a known pseudogene. This CDR3 spans 17 amino acids. The CDR3 DNA is TGTGCCGGCAGGAGCCCGGTAGCTACAGTCATGCAAGATACGCAGTATTTT. Amino acid sequence: CAGRSPVATVMQDTQYF.

This clonotype was seen many times. The chain employs TRBV24-1 and TRBJ2-2; D is possibly TRBD1 or TRBD2 (5 bases each). The CDR3 covers 14 residues. The V end was cut by 2 bases, the J end by 5 bases, with 8 bases between. CDR1 and CDR2 (germline): KGHDR, SFDVKD. CDR3 nucleotides: TGTGCCACCAGTGATTATGGGGGTACCGGGGAGCTGTTTTTT. Residues: CATSDYGGTGELFF.

This rearrangement joins TRBV7-2 to TRBJ1-2; no definite D call. The germline V gene has CDR1 SGHTA and CDR2 FQGNSA. Trimming shortened V by 7 bases and J by 4 bases, and 25 bases separated the two germline ends. This CDR3 is built from 17 residues. CDR3 sequence reads: CASTTGPRDGKTYGYTF. The CDR3 coding sequence is TGTGCCAGCACCACGGGTCCCAGAGACGGAAAGACCTATGGCTACACCTTC.

This clonotype showed up many times. This chain links TRBV20-1 with TRBJ1-1; D perhaps matches TRBD1 (5 bases). V was shortened by 1 base and J by 4 bases, with 13 bases between the two germline ends. The CDR3 has 14 amino acids. CDR1 and CDR2 (germline): DFQATT, SNEGSKA (reference sequence). CDR3 bases: TGCAGTGCTAGAGGGGCAGGGCGATTCACTGAAGCTTTCTTT. Residues: CSARGAGRFTEAFF.

Only a few counts were recorded for this clonotype. CDR3 loop: CASRGAPTTEAFF. CDR3 nucleotide sequence: TGTGCCAGCAGGGGTGCACCGACCACTGAAGCTTTCTTT. The chain recombines TRBV7-2 with TRBJ1-1; D unclear. CDR3 size: 13 residues. Germline values: CDR1 SGHTA, CDR2 FQGNSA. V lost 6 bases, J lost 4 bases, and 12 bases lay in between.